This entry lists 30 T cell receptor beta chains sequenced from one sample in a study of tumor-infiltrating lymphocytes in localized non-small cell lung cancer. Some clones are missing from TCRdb's copy, which holds only in-frame ones; the method was immunoSEQ multiplex PCR. The sample has more than 6,000 clones; 74% are singletons. Sequenced sample: lung tumor tissue. The receptors shown here come from a human donor with non-small cell lung cancer.

This clone showed up just once. The rearrangement links TRBV2 to TRBJ2-7; D is unresolved. The CDR3 extends over 13 amino acids. V was trimmed by 6 bases and J by 7 bases, leaving 16 bases between them. Germline values: CDR1 SNHLY, CDR2 FYNNEI. The chain's CDR3 is CASRGDRLGEQYF. Written as DNA, the CDR3 is TGTGCCAGCAGGGGTGATCGGCTGGGGGAGCAGTACTTC.

The chain has TRBV6-5 and TRBJ1-4, with D hard to call. This CDR3 region has 14 residues. The germline V and J ends were trimmed by 5 bases and 5 bases, with 12 bases remaining between them. Germline V lookup: CDR1 MNHEY, CDR2 SVGAGI. The CDR3 is CASSRLEKNEKLFF. In DNA, the CDR3 is TGTGCCAGCAGTAGACTGGAGAAAAATGAAAAACTGTTTTTT.

The J gene is TRBJ1-5, the V gene TRBV6-8; 10 bases line up with TRBD1. The CDR3 spans 17 residues. CDR1 and CDR2 from the germline V gene are MNHGY and SAAAGT. V was clipped by 4 bases and J by 5 bases; unmatched bases: 11. CDR3 amino acids: CASSSNTGTGVHQPQHF. The CDR3 bases are TGTGCCAGCAGTTCCAATACCGGGACAGGGGTCCATCAGCCCCAGCATTTT.

The chain recombines TRBV2 with TRBJ1-5, with D possibly matching TRBD1 (5 bases). Germline CDR1 SNHLY, CDR2 FYNNEI. V was pared by 6 bases and J by 0 bases, with 12 bases between. CDR3 length: 15 amino acids. This chain's CDR3 is CASSEGRYSNQPQHF. The CDR3 bases are TGTGCCAGCAGCGAGGGACGGTATAGCAATCAGCCCCAGCATTTT.

The gene calls are TRBV6-1 and TRBJ1-1, with 7 bases fitting TRBD1. From germline, CDR1 is MNHNS and CDR2 SASEGT. The length of the CDR3 is 13 residues. With V trimmed by 6 bases and J by 3 bases, 4 bases remained unmatched. This chain's CDR3 is CASRADRDTEAFF. The CDR3 DNA follows: TGTGCCAGCAGGGCCGACAGGGACACTGAAGCTTTCTTT.

Of note for this clone: The junction and the germline gene differ at one end; a read error may be behind it. J is TRBJ2-1 and V is TRBV6-5; 15 bases agree with TRBD2. CDR1 is MNHEY and CDR2 is SVGAGI in the germline V gene. This CDR3 region has 14 residues. The CDR3 nucleotides are TGTGCCAGCAGACCGGGACTAGCGGGGGGTCCTGGGCTCTTC. Encoded protein: CASRPGLAGGPGLF.

V is TRBV6-1 and J is TRBJ2-3, with 8 positions matching TRBD1. There are 14 residues in the CDR3. The V gene end was trimmed by 3 bases and the J gene end by 4 bases; junction bases not matched to a gene: 3. The germline gives CDR1 MNHNS, CDR2 SASEGT. The CDR3 sequence: CASSDDRGADTQYF. In nucleotides, the CDR3 is TGTGCCAGCAGTGACGACAGGGGCGCAGATACGCAGTATTTT.

The chain carries TRBV28 and TRBJ1-4; 10 positions match TRBD1. The CDR3 consists of 15 residues. Unmatched junction bases numbered 4, after V lost 3 bases and J lost 6 bases. The germline V gene has CDR1 MDHEN and CDR2 SYDVKM. The CDR3 sequence is CASSFAGTGDEKLFF. CDR3 nucleotides: TGTGCCAGCAGTTTCGCCGGGACAGGGGATGAAAAACTGTTTTTT.

The chain uses TRBV28 and TRBJ2-7; the D gene is possibly TRBD1 (6 bases). The V gene's germline CDR1 is MDHEN and CDR2 SYDVKM. CDR3 length: 15 amino acids. V was cut by 5 bases and J by 1 base, with 15 bases left in between. CDR3 DNA: TGTGCCAGCAGTCCCCCCGGGGACAAGTCCTACGAGCAGTACTTC. This codes for CASSPPGDKSYEQYF.

This chain links TRBV4-1 with TRBJ1-6; TRBD1 matches 7 bases. CDR1 and CDR2 (germline): MGHRA, YSYEKL. The CDR3 is made up of 14 amino acids. V lost 4 bases and J lost 5; bases outside the gene matches: 2. The chain's CDR3 is CASSPTGNNSPLHF. The CDR3, as DNA: TGCGCCAGCAGCCCGACAGGGAATAATTCACCCCTCCACTTT.

V and J are TRBV6-5 and TRBJ2-7; 7 bases line up with TRBD1. After removal of 6 bases from V and 3 bases from J, the junction contained 8 bases not matched to a gene. The CDR3 has 14 amino acids. From germline, CDR1 is MNHEY and CDR2 SVGAGI. CDR3 sequence reads: CASRTETGNYEQYF. The CDR3, as DNA: TGTGCCAGCAGGACAGAGACAGGGAACTACGAGCAGTACTTC.

This clone was detected only once. The V gene is TRBV29-1, the J gene TRBJ2-7; 9 bases fit TRBD1. The CDR3 totals 14 residues. CDR1 and CDR2 from the germline V gene are SQVTM and ANQGSEA. V shed 7 bases, J shed 1 base, and the junction held 8 bases outside the gene matches. This CDR3 is CSGTGTGLSYEQYF. In DNA, the CDR3 is TGCAGCGGGACCGGGACAGGGCTTTCCTACGAGCAGTACTTC.

This clone was detected only a few times. The genes are TRBV5-4 and TRBJ2-6, with 11 bases that match TRBD1. With 4 bases clipped from V and 0 bases from J, the junction kept 6 bases outside the gene matches. The CDR3 totals 18 residues. Germline V lookup: CDR1 SGHNT, CDR2 YYREEE (reference sequence). The CDR3 DNA follows: TGTGCCAGCAGCCGGACAGGGGGCGGCTTCTCTGGGGCCAACGTCCTGACTTTC. This codes for CASSRTGGGFSGANVLTF.

The chain has TRBV6-5 and TRBJ1-4, with 11 bases identical to TRBD1. Per germline, CDR1 MNHEY and CDR2 SVGAGI. This CDR3 has 14 amino acids. The V gene end was trimmed by 6 bases and the J gene end by 7 bases; junction bases not matched to a gene: 4. For the CDR3, the DNA is TGTGCCAGCAGAACCGGGACAGGGGGTGAAAAACTGTTTTTT. Protein product: CASRTGTGGEKLFF.

J is TRBJ1-1 and V is TRBV10-3, with a possible D match to TRBD1 (6 bases). The CDR3 sequence is 13 residues long. Germline values: CDR1 ENHRY, CDR2 SYGVKD. The germline V and J ends were trimmed by 6 bases and 0 bases, with 8 bases remaining between them. In DNA form, the CDR3 reads TGTGCCATCAGGGGGGCTGTGAACACTGAAGCTTTCTTT. Protein product: CAIRGAVNTEAFF.

This clone has only a few counts. The V gene is TRBV29-1, the J gene TRBJ2-1; TRBD2 matches 13 bases. V trimming: 7 bases; J trimming: 7 bases; junction bases outside the gene matches: 10. There are 15 residues in the CDR3. Germline loops: CDR1 SQVTM, CDR2 ANQGSEA. The CDR3 is CSGTGLAGVYNEQFF. CDR3 coding DNA: TGCAGCGGGACCGGACTAGCGGGAGTGTATAATGAGCAGTTCTTC.

The V gene is TRBV6-5, the J gene TRBJ2-1; a possible D gene is TRBD2 (6 bases). The V gene lost 10 bases and the J gene lost 9 bases, with 13 bases spanning the gap. CDR1 and CDR2 from the germline V gene are MNHEY and SVGAGI. The length of the CDR3 is 11 residues. The CDR3 bases are TGTGCCACCCAAGAAGCGGGTGAGCAGTTCTTC. Residues: CATQEAGEQFF.

The J gene is TRBJ2-3, the V gene TRBV9; tentatively, D is TRBD2 (6 bases). Germline V gene sequence: CDR1 SGDLS, CDR2 YYNGEE. CDR3 length: 16 amino acids. Between the trimmed V and J ends, which lost 3 bases and 0 bases, there was a span of 14 bases. The CDR3: CASSGMTGESTDTQYF. DNA for the CDR3: TGTGCCAGCAGCGGTATGACGGGGGAGAGCACAGATACGCAGTATTTT.

This rearrangement joins TRBV7-2 to TRBJ2-1, with 8 bases fitting TRBD2. The ends lost 2 bases at V and 8 bases at J; junction bases unmatched: 8. Looked up from germline, CDR1 is SGHTA and CDR2 is FQGNSA. The CDR3 has 15 amino acids. The CDR3 here is CASSLPAGAFDEQFF. The CDR3 coding sequence is TGTGCCAGCAGCTTACCAGCGGGGGCCTTCGATGAGCAGTTCTTC.

This sequence joins TRBV10-2 and TRBJ2-5; 11 bases match TRBD2. The germline gives CDR1 WSHSY, CDR2 SAAADI. The V and J ends lost 7 bases and 5 bases, in that order; junction bases with no gene match: 9. The length of the CDR3 is 15 residues. In DNA, the CDR3 is TGCGCCAGCAAAAATAGCGGGGGGGTACGGGAGACCCAGTACTTC. Protein: CASKNSGGVRETQYF.

J is TRBJ1-1 and V is TRBV7-8, with D uncertain. V dropped 11 bases and J dropped 0 bases, with 13 bases sitting between them. Germline CDR1 and CDR2: SGHVS and FQNEAQ. The CDR3 runs 13 residues. The CDR3 spells CAGRTALNTEAFF. The DNA of the CDR3 is TGTGCCGGACGGACGGCGTTGAACACTGAAGCTTTCTTT. Full variable domain (missing parts from reference TRBV7-8 and TRBJ1-1): GAGVSQSPRYKVAKRGQDVALRCDPISGHVSLFWYQQALGQGPEFLTYFQNEAQLDKSGLPSDRFFAERPEGSVSTLKIQRTQQEDSAVYLCAGRTALNTEAFFGQGTRLTVV.

This clone has just a few counts. This rearrangement joins TRBV5-1 to TRBJ1-3; 10 positions agree with TRBD1. CDR1 is SGHRS, CDR2 YFSETQ, per germline. CDR3 length: 16 amino acids. J lost 2 bases, V lost 4 bases, and 6 bases had no gene match. The CDR3 here is CASSPGQGQTGNTIYF. CDR3 coding DNA: TGCGCCAGCAGCCCGGGACAGGGGCAAACTGGAAACACCATATATTTT.

The table lists this clone with a few counts. The gene calls are TRBV6-6 and TRBJ1-6; D is uncertain. Germline V CDR1 and CDR2: MNHNY, SVGAGI (reference sequence). CDR3 length: 14 residues. V dropped 2 bases and J dropped 4 bases, with 6 bases sitting between them. CDR3 bases: TGTGCCAGCAGTTACGAACAGTATAATTCACCCCTCCACTTT. Translating gives CASSYEQYNSPLHF.

The CDR3 DNA reads TGCGCCAGCAGACCAGATCCGAACTATGGCTACACCTTC. It specifies CASRPDPNYGYTF. The chain couples TRBV5-1 to TRBJ1-2; D gene ambiguous. This CDR3 has 13 amino acids. Trimming took 5 bases from V and 2 from J, leaving 10 bases between them. From germline, CDR1 is SGHRS and CDR2 YFSETQ.

This clone occurred once. This chain joins TRBV5-8 and TRBJ1-4, with D tentatively TRBD1 (5 bases). The CDR3 length is 15 residues. Trimming left V 0 bases short and J 2 bases short, with 8 bases between. Looked up from germline, CDR1 is SGHTS and CDR2 is YDEGEE. DNA of the CDR3: TGTGCCAGCAGCTTGGAGGCAGGGACTAATGAAAAACTGTTTTTT. Amino acids: CASSLEAGTNEKLFF. Supplemented by reference TRBV5-8 and TRBJ1-4, the full variable domain reads EAGVTQSPTHLIKTRGQQATLRCSPISGHTSVYWYQQALGLGLQFLLWYDEGEERNRGNFPPRFSGRQFPNYSSELNVNALELEDSALYLCASSLEAGTNEKLFFGSGTQLSVL.

This clone came up a few times. The chain joins TRBV6-5 to TRBJ2-1; TRBD2 is a possible D gene (5 bases). The CDR3 is 16 amino acids. The germline V and J ends were trimmed by 0 bases and 6 bases, with 15 bases remaining between them. Looked up from germline, CDR1 is MNHEY and CDR2 is SVGAGI. CDR3 nucleotide sequence: TGTGCCAGCAGTTACTCCTCCGGACTGACGATCAATGAGCAGTTCTTC. Amino acid sequence: CASSYSSGLTINEQFF.

The J gene is TRBJ2-2, the V gene TRBV9; TRBD1 or TRBD2 may be the D gene (5 bases each). The CDR3 covers 16 residues. CDR1 is SGDLS and CDR2 is YYNGEE in the germline V gene. The V end was cut by 3 bases, the J end by 6 bases, with 18 bases between. The DNA of the CDR3 is TGTGCCAGCAGCGCCCGAGAGGGGCGCTTGGCCGGGGAGCTGTTTTTT. It codes for CASSAREGRLAGELFF. Combining the CDR3 with reference TRBV9 and TRBJ2-2 gives the whole variable domain DSGVTQTPKHLITATGQRVTLRCSPRSGDLSVYWYQQSLDQGLQFLIQYYNGEERAKGNILERFSAQQFPDLHSELNLSSLELGDSALYFCASSAREGRLAGELFFGEGSRLTVL.

This clone has more than one count but fewer than ten. The genes are TRBV23-1 and TRBJ2-7; TRBD1 agrees at 7 bases. TRBV23-1 is recorded as an ORF, its role being uncertain. There are 15 residues in the CDR3. Germline trimming cut 4 bases from V and 3 bases from J; bases unmatched to any gene: 9. CDR3 amino acids: CASSRFTGVDYEQYF. The CDR3 DNA is TGCGCCAGCAGTCGCTTTACAGGGGTGGACTACGAGCAGTACTTC.

The V gene is TRBV9, the J gene TRBJ2-5; 8 bases are shared with TRBD1. V was clipped by 3 bases and J by 2 bases; unmatched bases: 9. CDR1 and CDR2 from the germline V gene are SGDLS and YYNGEE. The CDR3 totals 16 residues. The CDR3 protein is CASSDGQGGMQETQYF. In DNA, the CDR3 is TGTGCCAGCAGCGACGGACAGGGCGGGATGCAAGAGACCCAGTACTTC.

The chain links TRBV11-3 to TRBJ2-7, with D hard to call. From germline, CDR1 is SGHNT and CDR2 YENEEA. Trimming left V 0 bases short and J 1 base short, with 7 bases between. The CDR3 length is 14 residues. In nucleotides, the CDR3 is TGTGCCAGCAGCTTAGAGGTGATATCCTACGAGCAGTACTTC. Encoded protein: CASSLEVISYEQYF.